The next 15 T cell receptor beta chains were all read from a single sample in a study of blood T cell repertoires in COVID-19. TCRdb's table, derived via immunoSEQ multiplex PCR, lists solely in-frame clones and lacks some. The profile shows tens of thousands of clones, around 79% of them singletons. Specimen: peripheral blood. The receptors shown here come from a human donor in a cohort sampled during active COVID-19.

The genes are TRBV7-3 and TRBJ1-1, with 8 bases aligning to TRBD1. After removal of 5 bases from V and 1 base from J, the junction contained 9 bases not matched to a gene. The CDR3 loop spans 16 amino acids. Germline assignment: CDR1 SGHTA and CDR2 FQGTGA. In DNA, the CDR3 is TGTGCCAGCAGCCCCGGGACAGGCCGACCGAACACTGAAGCTTTCTTT. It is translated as CASSPGTGRPNTEAFF.

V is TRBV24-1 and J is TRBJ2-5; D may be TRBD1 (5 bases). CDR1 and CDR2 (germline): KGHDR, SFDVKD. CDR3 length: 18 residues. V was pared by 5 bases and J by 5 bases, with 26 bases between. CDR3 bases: TGTGCCACCAGTGGGGGCCCCTTAGTTAGACATGGTGGGGAGACCCAGTACTTC. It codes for CATSGGPLVRHGGETQYF.

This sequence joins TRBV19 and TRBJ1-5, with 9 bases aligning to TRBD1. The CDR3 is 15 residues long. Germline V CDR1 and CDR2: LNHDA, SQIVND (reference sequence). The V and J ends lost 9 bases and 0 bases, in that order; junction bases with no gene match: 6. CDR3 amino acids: CASKTGGGSNQPQHF. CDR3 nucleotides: TGTGCCAGCAAGACAGGGGGGGGTAGCAATCAGCCCCAGCATTTT.

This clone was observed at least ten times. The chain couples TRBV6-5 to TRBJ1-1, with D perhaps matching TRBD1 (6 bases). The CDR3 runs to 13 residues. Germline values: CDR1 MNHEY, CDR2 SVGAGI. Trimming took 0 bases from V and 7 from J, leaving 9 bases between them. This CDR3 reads CASSYSTGSEAFF. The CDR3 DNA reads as TGTGCCAGCAGTTACTCTACAGGGAGTGAAGCTTTCTTT.

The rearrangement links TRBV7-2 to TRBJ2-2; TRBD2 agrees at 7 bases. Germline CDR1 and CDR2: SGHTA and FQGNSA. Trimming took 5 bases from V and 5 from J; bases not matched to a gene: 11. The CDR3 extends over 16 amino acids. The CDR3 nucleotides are TGTGCCAGCAGCCCGGGACTAATGGAGGGGACCGGGGAGCTGTTTTTT. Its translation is CASSPGLMEGTGELFF.

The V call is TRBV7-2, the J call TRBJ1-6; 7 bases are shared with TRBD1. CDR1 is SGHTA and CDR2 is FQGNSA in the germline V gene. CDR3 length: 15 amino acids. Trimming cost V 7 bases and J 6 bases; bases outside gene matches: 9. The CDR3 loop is CASTGVRDSNSPLHF. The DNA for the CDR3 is TGTGCCAGCACGGGGGTCCGGGACAGTAATTCACCCCTCCACTTT.

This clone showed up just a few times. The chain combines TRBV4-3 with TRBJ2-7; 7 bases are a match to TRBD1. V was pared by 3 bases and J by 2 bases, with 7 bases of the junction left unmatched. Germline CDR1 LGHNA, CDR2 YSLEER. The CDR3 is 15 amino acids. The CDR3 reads CASSHLFRGTYEQYF. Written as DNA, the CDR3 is TGCGCCAGCAGCCACCTCTTCAGGGGGACCTACGAGCAGTACTTC.

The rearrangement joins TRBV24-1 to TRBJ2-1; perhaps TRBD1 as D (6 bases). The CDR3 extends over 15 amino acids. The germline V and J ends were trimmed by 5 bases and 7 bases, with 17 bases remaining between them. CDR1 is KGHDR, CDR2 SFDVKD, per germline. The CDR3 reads CATSGVDRPWNEQFF. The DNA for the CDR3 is TGTGCCACCAGTGGTGTGGACAGACCGTGGAATGAGCAGTTCTTC.

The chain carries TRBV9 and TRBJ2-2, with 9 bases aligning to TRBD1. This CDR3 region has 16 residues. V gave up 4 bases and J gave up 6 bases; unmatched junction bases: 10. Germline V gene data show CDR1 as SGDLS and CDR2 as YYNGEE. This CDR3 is CASSLRTGAASGELFF. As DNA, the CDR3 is TGTGCCAGCAGCCTCAGGACAGGGGCTGCTTCCGGGGAGCTGTTTTTT.

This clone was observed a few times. The CDR3 is CASSDGTSEGETQYF. The CDR3 region has the DNA TGTGCCAGCAGTGATGGGACTAGCGAAGGTGAGACCCAGTACTTC. This chain connects TRBV19 to TRBJ2-5, with TRBD2 matching 10 bases. V dropped 9 bases and J dropped 5; count of bases not matched to a gene: 12. CDR1 and CDR2 (germline): LNHDA, SQIVND (reference sequence). The CDR3 is 15 amino acids.

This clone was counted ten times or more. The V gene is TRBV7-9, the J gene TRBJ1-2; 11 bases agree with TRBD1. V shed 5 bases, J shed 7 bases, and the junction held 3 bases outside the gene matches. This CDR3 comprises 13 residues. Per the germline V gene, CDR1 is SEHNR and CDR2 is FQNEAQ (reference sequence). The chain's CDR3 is CASSGTGGFGYTF. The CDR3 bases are TGTGCCAGCAGCGGGACAGGGGGATTTGGCTACACCTTC. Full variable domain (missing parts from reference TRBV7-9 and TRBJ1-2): DTGVSQNPRHKITKRGQNVTFRCDPISEHNRLYWYRQTLGQGPEFLTYFQNEAQLEKSRLLSDRFSAERPKGSFSTLEIQRTEQGDSAMYLCASSGTGGFGYTFGSGTRLTVV.

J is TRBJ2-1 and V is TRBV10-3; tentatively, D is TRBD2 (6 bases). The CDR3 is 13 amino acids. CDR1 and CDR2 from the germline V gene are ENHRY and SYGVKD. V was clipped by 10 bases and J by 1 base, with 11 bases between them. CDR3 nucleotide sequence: TGTGCCAGCACCGGGACTTCCTACAATGAGCAGTTCTTC. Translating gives CASTGTSYNEQFF.

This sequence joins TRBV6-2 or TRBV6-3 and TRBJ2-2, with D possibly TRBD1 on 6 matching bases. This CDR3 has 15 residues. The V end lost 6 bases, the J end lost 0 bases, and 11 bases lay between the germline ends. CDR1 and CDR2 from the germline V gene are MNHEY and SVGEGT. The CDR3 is CASSMTGTNTGELFF. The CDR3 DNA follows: TGTGCCAGCAGCATGACAGGCACGAACACCGGGGAGCTGTTTTTT.

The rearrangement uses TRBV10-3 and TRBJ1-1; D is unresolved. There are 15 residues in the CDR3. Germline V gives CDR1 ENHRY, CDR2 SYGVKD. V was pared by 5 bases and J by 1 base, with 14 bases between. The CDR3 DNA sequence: TGTGCCATCAGTCCATCCCCGGGTCCGAACACTGAAGCTTTCTTT. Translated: CAISPSPGPNTEAFF.

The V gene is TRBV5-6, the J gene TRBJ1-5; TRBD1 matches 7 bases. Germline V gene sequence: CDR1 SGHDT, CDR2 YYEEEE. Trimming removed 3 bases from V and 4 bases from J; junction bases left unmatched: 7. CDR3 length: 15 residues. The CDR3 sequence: CASSSRQGGNQPQHF. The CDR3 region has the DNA TGTGCCAGCAGCTCGCGACAGGGCGGGAATCAGCCCCAGCATTTT. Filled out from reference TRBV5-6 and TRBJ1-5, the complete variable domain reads DAGVTQSPTHLIKTRGQQVTLRCSPKSGHDTVSWYQQALGQGPQFIFQYYEEEERQRGNFPDRFSGHQFPNYSSELNVNALLLGDSALYLCASSSRQGGNQPQHFGDGTRLSIL.